This TCR beta chain was sequenced for a study of CD8+ T cells in alopecia areata. Broader study findings: On tofacitinib, scalp and blood still held many of the expanded lesional clones. Scalp repertoires also include resident alphabeta T cells from normal skin.

On this clone: Its antigen is unknown.

The treatment was: oral pan-JAK inhibitor, 5-10 mg twice daily. Lesional scalp punch biopsies and peripheral blood were collected from alopecia areata patients. The CDR3 runs to 12 residues. CDR1 is SQVTM and CDR2 is ANQGSEA in the germline V gene. V was clipped by 5 bases and J by 5 bases, with 12 bases between them. RNA was isolated and reverse transcribed to cDNA, the sequencing template. Sequenced by immunoSEQ multiplex PCR; TCRdb stores in-frame clones only, minus some. The sample has about 160,000 clones, roughly 65% seen once. The sequence came from a human donor with alopecia areata. The rearrangement joins TRBV29-1 to TRBJ2-5; possibly TRBD2 for D (7 bases). Sequencing used CD4+ T cells sorted from blood, obtained at week 4, from a patient treated with tofacitinib. The CDR3 DNA reads as TGCAGCGTTCACTCGGGGGGCGAGACCCAGTACTTC. This encodes CSVHSGGETQYF.